The rows below give T cell receptor beta chains drawn from one sample of a study of cytotoxic CD8 clonotypes in ibrutinib-treated CLL. The protocol was immunoSEQ multiplex PCR, while the TCRdb copy is restricted to in-frame clones and leaves out a portion. The sample carries about 160,000 clones, under 90% recorded once. Sequencing was performed on PBMCs, taken after 24 months of ibrutinib treatment. Every receptor here comes from a human donor with chronic lymphocytic leukemia. CDR3s include the opening cysteine and the closing phenylalanine or tryptophan. D genes are given only for firm matches. Rows may omit the clone size; those that give it use once, few, many or a size class.

V gene	D gene	clone size	J gene	CDR3 DNA	CDR3 protein
TRBV7-2	-	-	TRBJ1-2	TGTGCCAGCAGCTTAACCGTGGTAGGCACCTTC	CASSLTVVGTF
TRBV7-2	-	once	TRBJ2-3	TGTGCCAGCAGCCGTAGCGGTAGCACAGATACGCAGTATTTT	CASSRSGSTDTQYF
TRBV6-5	-	-	TRBJ1-2	TGTGCCAGCAGTTACATCGGGACCTTTCGGTTCTATGGCTACACCTTC	CASSYIGTFRFYGYTF
TRBV20-1	-	-	TRBJ2-3	TGCAGCCAGGGGGGGGTGGCGCAGTATTTT	CSQGGVAQYF
TRBV19	-	-	TRBJ2-2	TGTGCCAGTAAAAGGCTAGCAGGTATGAGAGACACCGGGGAGCTGTTTTTT	CASKRLAGMRDTGELFF
TRBV15	TRBD1	-	TRBJ2-1	TGTGCCACCAGCAGAGACGGGACAGGGGTCCCACGAGGGGACAATGAGCAGTTCTTC	CATSRDGTGVPRGDNEQFF
TRBV6-5	TRBD1	-	TRBJ2-7	TGTGCCAGCAGTAGAAGGGACAGGGGAGGCGAGCAGTACTTC	CASSRRDRGGEQYF
TRBV28	-	-	TRBJ1-1	TGTGCCAGCAGCCCCGCGAGCCTACAGGGTGAAGCTTTCTTT	CASSPASLQGEAFF
TRBV5-4	TRBD2	-	TRBJ2-3	TGTGCCAGCAGCTCGTATCTGGGACTAGCGGGAGGGTGGGGCGATACGCAGTATTTT	CASSSYLGLAGGWGDTQYF
TRBV7-9	-	-	TRBJ1-1	TGTGCCAGCAGCTCCGCAACAGAGAGAAACACTGAAGCTTTCTTT	CASSSATERNTEAFF
TRBV19	-	once	TRBJ1-2	TGTGCCAGTAGCCTAGGGAATAACTATGGCTACACCTTC	CASSLGNNYGYTF
TRBV19	TRBD1	-	TRBJ1-2	TGTGCCAGTCTCCCCCCAGGACAGGGAAGCTTTGGCTACACCTTC	CASLPPGQGSFGYTF
TRBV10-3	-	-	TRBJ1-1	TGTGCCATCAGTGCCCGGGCTAAGGACACTGAAGCTTTCTTT	CAISARAKDTEAFF
TRBV9	-	-	TRBJ2-5	TGTGCCAGCAGCCCAGCGGGTCTGACACCCCGCACAAAAGAGACCCAGTACTTC	CASSPAGLTPRTKETQYF
TRBV4-1	-	once	TRBJ1-1	TGCGCCAGCAGCCAAAACACTGAAGCTTTCTTT	CASSQNTEAFF
TRBV4-2	-	-	TRBJ2-1	TGTGCCAGCAGCCAAGATCCTGCATCATACAATGAGCAGTTCTTC	CASSQDPASYNEQFF
TRBV27	TRBD1	-	TRBJ1-5	TGTGCCAGCAGTTTAAGACCAGGGGGCAATACCAATCAGCCCCAGCATTTT	CASSLRPGGNTNQPQHF
TRBV6-6	TRBD1	-	TRBJ1-2	TGTGCCAGCAGCCCTTCGACAGGGAACTATGGCTACACCTTC	CASSPSTGNYGYTF
TRBV28	TRBD1	-	TRBJ1-1	TGTGCCAGCAGTTCCAGGGGGCGGATTACTGAAGCTTTCTTT	CASSSRGRITEAFF
TRBV7-2	-	-	TRBJ2-3	TGTGCCAGCAGCTTAGGCACACGCACAGATACGCAGTATTTT	CASSLGTRTDTQYF
TRBV5-1	-	-	TRBJ1-2	TGCGCCAGCAGCTCCTCCTCTTGGAGCGAGGGCTACACCTTC	CASSSSSWSEGYTF
TRBV7-2	TRBD1	-	TRBJ1-2	TGTGCCAGCAGCCAGAGACAGGGGGCAGAGTGGTATGGCTACACCTTC	CASSQRQGAEWYGYTF
TRBV30	-	-	TRBJ2-3	TGTGCCTCCTCACCGGACGGAGGTAGCACAGATACGCAGTATTTT	CASSPDGGSTDTQYF
TRBV6-5	-	-	TRBJ2-4	TGTGCCAGCAGTCCGGTGGGGGGAAAAGAAAACATTCAGTACTTC	CASSPVGGKENIQYF
TRBV28	-	-	TRBJ1-5	TGTGCCAGCAGTTTAAGAGTATGGCCCCAGCATTTT	CASSLRVWPQHF
TRBV12-5	-	many	TRBJ1-4	TGTGCTAGTGCCCCTCGGTCCACAGGGCCTCATAATGAAAAACTGTTTTTT	CASAPRSTGPHNEKLFF
TRBV7-9	-	-	TRBJ1-2	TGTGCCAGCAGGGGAGCAAACTATGGCTACACCTTC	CASRGANYGYTF
TRBV7-3	-	-	TRBJ1-1	TGTGCCAGCAGCTTAGGGGGGACGAACACTGAAGCTTTCTTT	CASSLGGTNTEAFF
TRBV21-1	-	-	TRBJ2-1	TGTGCCAGCAGTACAGGGGGTAAGGAGAATGAGCAGTTCTTC	CASSTGGKENEQFF
TRBV28	-	once	TRBJ2-2	TGTGCCAGCAGTTCTGGGGCTACGGGGACCGGGGAGCTGTTTTTT	CASSSGATGTGELFF
TRBV27	-	-	TRBJ1-2	TGTGCCAGCAGTCCCCGGGGGCGAGAGGGCTACACCTTC	CASSPRGREGYTF
TRBV2	-	-	TRBJ2-3	TGTGCCAGCAGTGAAGAAAGAGTCACAGATACGCAGTATTTT	CASSEERVTDTQYF
TRBV14	-	once	TRBJ2-3	TGTGCCAGCGGGGTGGCGAGCGGCCGCACAGATACGCAGTATTTT	CASGVASGRTDTQYF
TRBV30	-	few	TRBJ1-2	TGTGCCTGGAGTGTAGACAGAGGTCGGGGCTACACCTTC	CAWSVDRGRGYTF
TRBV6-4	-	-	TRBJ2-3	TGTGCCAGCAGTGAGCGTGGAGATACGCAGTATTTT	CASSERGDTQYF
TRBV4-1	TRBD1	-	TRBJ1-2	TGCGCCAGCAGCCAAGCCGGGACAGGCTCCAACTATGGCTACACCTTC	CASSQAGTGSNYGYTF
TRBV5-1	-	-	TRBJ1-3	TGCGCCAGCAGCTTCCTTACAACGGACAGAGACTCTGGAAACACCATATATTTT	CASSFLTTDRDSGNTIYF
TRBV18	TRBD1	-	TRBJ1-6	TGTGCCAGCTCACCGCCAGGGGGCGAGGGTAATTCACCCCTCCACTTT	CASSPPGGEGNSPLHF
TRBV4-2	TRBD1	-	TRBJ2-5	TGTGCCAGCAGCCATAAACGGACAGGGGACGGCCCAGAGACCCAGTACTTC	CASSHKRTGDGPETQYF
TRBV6-1	-	-	TRBJ2-3	TGTGCCAGCAGACAAACCGGGACTTCCACAGATACGCAGTATTTT	CASRQTGTSTDTQYF
TRBV15	TRBD2	-	TRBJ2-5	TGTGCCACCAGCAGGGGGGGGGAGACCCAGTACTTC	CATSRGGETQYF
TRBV6-1	-	-	TRBJ2-5	TGTGCCAGCAGTTTAGGGCCCCGGGCAGGAGAGACCCAGTACTTC	CASSLGPRAGETQYF
TRBV28	-	-	TRBJ2-7	TGTGCCAGCGGGAGCTCCTACGAGCAGTACTTC	CASGSSYEQYF
TRBV27	-	-	TRBJ2-1	TGTGCCAGCAGTACTCGAGGGGTCCATGAGCAGTTCTTC	CASSTRGVHEQFF
TRBV6-1	-	-	TRBJ2-5	TGTGCCAGCAGAGGAAAAGCGGTAGGGAAAGAGACCCAGTACTTC	CASRGKAVGKETQYF
TRBV7-8	-	-	TRBJ2-7	TGTGCCAGCAGCTCGCCCGGCAGGGGCGAGACCTACGAGCAGTACTTC	CASSSPGRGETYEQYF
TRBV5-5	TRBD1	-	TRBJ2-7	TGTGCCAGCAGCAGACAGGGAATTGAGTACGAGCAGTACTTC	CASSRQGIEYEQYF
TRBV5-8	-	-	TRBJ1-4	TGTGCCAGCAGACAGGGAAGGGGAACAACTAATGAAAAACTGTTTTTT	CASRQGRGTTNEKLFF
TRBV7-9	-	-	TRBJ1-4	TGTGCCAGCAGCATCCGGGGCTCCCCGAATGAAAAACTGTTTTTT	CASSIRGSPNEKLFF
TRBV30	TRBD1	-	TRBJ1-1	TGTGCCTGGGCAAGACAGGGGGCGAACACTGAAGCTTTCTTT	CAWARQGANTEAFF
TRBV5-1	TRBD2	-	TRBJ2-7	TGCGCCAGCAGCTTGGACGGGAGGCCCAAGCAGTACTTC	CASSLDGRPKQYF
TRBV15	TRBD1	-	TRBJ1-1	TGTGCCACCAGCAGAAACCGGGACAGGCTGAACACTGAAGCTTTCTTT	CATSRNRDRLNTEAFF
TRBV28	TRBD1	-	TRBJ2-1	TGTGCCAGCAGTTTAACCTCGCTAGGGGGCGCCTACAATGAGCAGTTCTTC	CASSLTSLGGAYNEQFF
TRBV11-2	-	few	TRBJ1-5	TGTGCCAGCAGCTTAGCAGGGAACCAGCCCCAGCATTTT	CASSLAGNQPQHF
TRBV18	-	once	TRBJ2-7	TGTGCCAGCTCACTTCAGGGGCTCTCCTACGAGCAGTACTTC	CASSLQGLSYEQYF